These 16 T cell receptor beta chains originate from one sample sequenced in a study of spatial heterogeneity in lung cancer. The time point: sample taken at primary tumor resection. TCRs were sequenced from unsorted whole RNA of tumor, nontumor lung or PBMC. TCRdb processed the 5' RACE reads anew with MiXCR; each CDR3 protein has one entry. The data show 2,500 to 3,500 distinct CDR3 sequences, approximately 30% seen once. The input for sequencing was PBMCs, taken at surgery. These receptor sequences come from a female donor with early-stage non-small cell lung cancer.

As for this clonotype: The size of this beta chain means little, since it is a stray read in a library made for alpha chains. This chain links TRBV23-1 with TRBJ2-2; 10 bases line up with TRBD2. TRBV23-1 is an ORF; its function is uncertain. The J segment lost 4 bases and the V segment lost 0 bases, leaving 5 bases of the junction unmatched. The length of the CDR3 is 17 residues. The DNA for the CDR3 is TGCGCCAGCAGTCAATCGAGGCTAGCGGGAGTCACCGGGGAGCTGTTTTTT. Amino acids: CASSQSRLAGVTGELFF.

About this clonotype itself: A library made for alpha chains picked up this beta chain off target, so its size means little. CDR3 sequence reads: CSVRGTGKEFF. The DNA for the CDR3 is TGCAGCGTGAGGGGGACAGGGAAGGAGTTCTTC. This chain links TRBV29-1 with TRBJ2-1; TRBD1 matches 9 bases. The CDR3 is 11 amino acids. The germline V gene encodes CDR1 SQVTM and CDR2 ANQGSEA. V shed 6 bases and J 14 bases; nucleotides not matched to a gene: 8.

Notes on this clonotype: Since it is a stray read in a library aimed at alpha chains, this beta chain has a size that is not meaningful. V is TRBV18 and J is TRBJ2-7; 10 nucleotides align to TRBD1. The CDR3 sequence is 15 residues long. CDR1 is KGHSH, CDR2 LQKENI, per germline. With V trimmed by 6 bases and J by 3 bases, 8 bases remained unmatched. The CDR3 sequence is CASSRGTGENYEQYF. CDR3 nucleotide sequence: TGTGCCAGCTCTCGCGGGACAGGGGAGAACTACGAGCAGTACTTC.

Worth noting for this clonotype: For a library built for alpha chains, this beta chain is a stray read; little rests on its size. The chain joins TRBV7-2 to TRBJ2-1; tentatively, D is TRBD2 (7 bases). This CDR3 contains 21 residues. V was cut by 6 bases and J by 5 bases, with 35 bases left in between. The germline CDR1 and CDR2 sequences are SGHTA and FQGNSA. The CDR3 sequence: CASSRLPLRVRERGGNNEQFF. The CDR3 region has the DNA TGTGCCAGCAGTCGTTTACCCCTCCGCGTGCGGGAGAGGGGGGGTAACAATGAGCAGTTCTTC.

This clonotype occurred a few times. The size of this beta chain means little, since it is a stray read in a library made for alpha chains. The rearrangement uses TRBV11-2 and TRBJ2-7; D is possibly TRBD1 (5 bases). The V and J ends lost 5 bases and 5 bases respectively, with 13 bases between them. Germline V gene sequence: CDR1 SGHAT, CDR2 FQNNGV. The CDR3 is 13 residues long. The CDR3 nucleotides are TGTGCCAGCAGCCCGAGCAGGGCCCACGAGCAGTACGTC. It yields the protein CASSPSRAHEQYV.

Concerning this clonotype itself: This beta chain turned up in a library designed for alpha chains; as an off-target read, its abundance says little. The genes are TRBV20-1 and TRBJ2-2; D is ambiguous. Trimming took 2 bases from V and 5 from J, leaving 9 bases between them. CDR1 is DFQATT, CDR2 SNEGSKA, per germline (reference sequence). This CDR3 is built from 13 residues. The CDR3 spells CSARPVLTGELFF. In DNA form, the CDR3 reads TGCAGTGCTAGACCTGTTCTTACCGGGGAGCTGTTTTTT.

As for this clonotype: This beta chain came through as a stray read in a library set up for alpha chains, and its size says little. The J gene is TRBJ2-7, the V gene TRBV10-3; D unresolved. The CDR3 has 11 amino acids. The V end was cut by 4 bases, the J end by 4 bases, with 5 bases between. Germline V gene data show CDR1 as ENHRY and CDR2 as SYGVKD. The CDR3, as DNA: TGTGCCATCAGTGCCACATACGAGCAGTACTTC. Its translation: CAISATYEQYF.

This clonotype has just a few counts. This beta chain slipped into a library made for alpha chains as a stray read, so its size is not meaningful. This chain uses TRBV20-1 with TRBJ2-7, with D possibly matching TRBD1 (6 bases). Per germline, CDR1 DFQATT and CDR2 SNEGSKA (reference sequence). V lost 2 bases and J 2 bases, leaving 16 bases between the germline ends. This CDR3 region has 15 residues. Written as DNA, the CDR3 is TGCAGTGCTAGACCTCGGACAGAGCTTACCTACGAGCAGTACTTC. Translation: CSARPRTELTYEQYF.

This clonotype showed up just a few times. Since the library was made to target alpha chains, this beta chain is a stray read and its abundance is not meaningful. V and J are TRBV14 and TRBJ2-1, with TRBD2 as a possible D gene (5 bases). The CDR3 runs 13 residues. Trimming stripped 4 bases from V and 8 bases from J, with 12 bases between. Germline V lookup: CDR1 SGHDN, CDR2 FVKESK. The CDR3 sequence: CASSPTGRHEQFF. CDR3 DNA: TGTGCCAGCAGCCCGACGGGAAGGCATGAGCAGTTCTTC.

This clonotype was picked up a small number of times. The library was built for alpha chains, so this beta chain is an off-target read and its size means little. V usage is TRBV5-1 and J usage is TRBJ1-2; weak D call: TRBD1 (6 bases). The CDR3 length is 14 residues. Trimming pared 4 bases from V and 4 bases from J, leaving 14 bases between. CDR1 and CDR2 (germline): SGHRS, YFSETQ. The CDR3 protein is CASSPRDIGYGYTF. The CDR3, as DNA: TGCGCCAGCAGCCCCAGGGACATCGGCTATGGCTACACCTTC.

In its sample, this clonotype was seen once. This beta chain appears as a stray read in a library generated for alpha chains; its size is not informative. The CDR3 protein is CASSLGSLAGETQYF. DNA of the CDR3: TGTGCCAGCAGCTTAGGGTCACTAGCGGGAGAGACCCAGTACTTC. The chain employs TRBV11-2 and TRBJ2-5; 9 bases line up with TRBD2. The CDR3 is 15 residues long. The germline gives CDR1 SGHAT, CDR2 FQNNGV. The V and J ends lost 1 base and 4 bases, in that order; junction bases with no gene match: 4.

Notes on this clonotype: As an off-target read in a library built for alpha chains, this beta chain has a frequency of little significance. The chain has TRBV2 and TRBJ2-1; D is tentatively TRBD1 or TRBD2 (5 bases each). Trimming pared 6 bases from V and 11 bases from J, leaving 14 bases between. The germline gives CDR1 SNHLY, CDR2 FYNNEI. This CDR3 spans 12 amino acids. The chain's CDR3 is CASSVQGVQQFF. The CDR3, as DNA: TGTGCCAGCAGCGTGCAGGGAGTGCAGCAGTTCTTC.

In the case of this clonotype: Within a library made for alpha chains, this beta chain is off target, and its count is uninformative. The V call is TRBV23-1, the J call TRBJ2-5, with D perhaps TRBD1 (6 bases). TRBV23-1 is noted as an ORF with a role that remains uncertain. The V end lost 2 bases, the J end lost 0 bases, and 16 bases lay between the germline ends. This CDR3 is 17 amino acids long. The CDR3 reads CASSQPDRWGYQETQYF. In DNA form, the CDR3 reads TGCGCCAGCAGTCAACCCGACAGGTGGGGCTACCAAGAGACCCAGTACTTC.

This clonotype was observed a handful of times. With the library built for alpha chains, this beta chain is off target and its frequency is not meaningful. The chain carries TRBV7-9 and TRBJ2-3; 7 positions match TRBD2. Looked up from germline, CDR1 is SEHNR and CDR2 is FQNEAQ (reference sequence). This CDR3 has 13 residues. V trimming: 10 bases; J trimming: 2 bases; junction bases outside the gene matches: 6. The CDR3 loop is CAIGLVDTDTQYF. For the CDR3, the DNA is TGTGCCATCGGACTAGTCGACACAGATACGCAGTATTTT.

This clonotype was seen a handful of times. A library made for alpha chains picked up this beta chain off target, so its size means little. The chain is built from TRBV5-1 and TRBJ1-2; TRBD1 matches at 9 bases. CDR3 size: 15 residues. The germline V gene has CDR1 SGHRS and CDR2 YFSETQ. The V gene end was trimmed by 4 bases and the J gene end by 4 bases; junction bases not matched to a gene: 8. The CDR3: CASSGGTGPSYGYTF. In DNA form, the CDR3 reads TGCGCCAGCAGCGGCGGGACAGGGCCTTCCTATGGCTACACCTTC.

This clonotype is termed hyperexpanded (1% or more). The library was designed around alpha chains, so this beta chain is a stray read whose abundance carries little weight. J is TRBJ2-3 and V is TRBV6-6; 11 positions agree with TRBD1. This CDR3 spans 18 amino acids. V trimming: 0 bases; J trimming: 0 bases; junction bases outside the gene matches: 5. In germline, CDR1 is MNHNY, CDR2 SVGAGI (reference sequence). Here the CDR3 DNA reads TGTGCCAGCAGTTACTCGATTTGGACAGGGGGCAGCACAGATACGCAGTATTTT. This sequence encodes CASSYSIWTGGSTDTQYF.